This T cell receptor beta chain was identified in a study of control samples from healthy donors and cancer patients. Produced via immunoSEQ multiplex PCR; TCRdb's table is partial and in-frame only. The sample carries approximately 97,000 clones, 80% to 95% recorded once. Germline CDR1 and CDR2: MDHEN and SYDVKM. The CDR3 has 13 amino acids. Trimming removed 3 bases from V and 9 bases from J, with 11 bases in between. The chain combines TRBV28 with TRBJ2-2; D unresolved. The receptor was isolated from a human donor in good health. The donor label of this sample is uncertain. The sample taken for sequencing was blood. The CDR3 here is CASSFWSTRELFF. The CDR3 coding sequence is TGTGCCAGCAGTTTTTGGTCTACCCGGGAGCTGTTTTTT.